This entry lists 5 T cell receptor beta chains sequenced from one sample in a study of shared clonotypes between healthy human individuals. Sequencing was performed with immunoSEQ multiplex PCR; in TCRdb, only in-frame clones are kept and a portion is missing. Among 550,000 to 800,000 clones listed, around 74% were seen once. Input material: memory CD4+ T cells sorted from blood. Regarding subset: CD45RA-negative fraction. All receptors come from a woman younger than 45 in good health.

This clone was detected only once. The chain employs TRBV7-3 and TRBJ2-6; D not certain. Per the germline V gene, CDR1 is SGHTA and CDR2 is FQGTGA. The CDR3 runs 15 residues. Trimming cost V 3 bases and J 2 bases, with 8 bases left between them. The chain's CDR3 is CASSFYEPGANVLTF. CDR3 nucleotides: TGTGCCAGCAGCTTTTATGAGCCTGGGGCCAACGTCCTGACTTTC.

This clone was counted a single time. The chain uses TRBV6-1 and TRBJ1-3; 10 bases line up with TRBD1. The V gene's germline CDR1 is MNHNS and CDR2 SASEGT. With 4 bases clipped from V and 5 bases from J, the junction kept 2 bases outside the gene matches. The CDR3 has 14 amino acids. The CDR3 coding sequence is TGTGCCAGCAGTGGGGGACAGGGGAGAAACACCATATATTTT. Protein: CASSGGQGRNTIYF.

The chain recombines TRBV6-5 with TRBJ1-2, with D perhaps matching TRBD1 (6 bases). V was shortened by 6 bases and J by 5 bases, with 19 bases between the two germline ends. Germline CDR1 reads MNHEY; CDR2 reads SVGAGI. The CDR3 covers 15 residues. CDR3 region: CASSLLGGRGYGYTF. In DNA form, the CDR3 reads TGTGCCAGCAGCCTCCTAGGGGGGAGGGGGTATGGCTACACCTTC.

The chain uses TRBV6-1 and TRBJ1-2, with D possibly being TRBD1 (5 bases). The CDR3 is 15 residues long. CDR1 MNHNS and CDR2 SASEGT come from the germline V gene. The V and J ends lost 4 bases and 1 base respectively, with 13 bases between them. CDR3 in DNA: TGTGCCAGCAGTGGAACGGGACGGTTTAACTATGGCTACACCTTC. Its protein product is CASSGTGRFNYGYTF.

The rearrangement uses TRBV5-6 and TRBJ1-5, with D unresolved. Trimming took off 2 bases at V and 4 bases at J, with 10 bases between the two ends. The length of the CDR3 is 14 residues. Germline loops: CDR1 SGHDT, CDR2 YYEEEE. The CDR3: CASSFRRHNQPQHF. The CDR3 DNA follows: TGTGCCAGCAGCTTTAGACGGCATAATCAGCCCCAGCATTTT. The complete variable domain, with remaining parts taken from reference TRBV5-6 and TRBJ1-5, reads DAGVTQSPTHLIKTRGQQVTLRCSPKSGHDTVSWYQQALGQGPQFIFQYYEEEERQRGNFPDRFSGHQFPNYSSELNVNALLLGDSALYLCASSFRRHNQPQHFGDGTRLSIL.